The 25 T cell receptor beta chains below all came from one sample that was sequenced in a study of CD8+CD57+ T cells in acquired aplastic anemia. The template used for profiling TCR beta VDJ and CDR3 was genomic DNA. From the reads, TCRdb called clonotypes with MiXCR, one entry per CDR3 protein. The data show under 350,000 distinct CDR3 sequences, with 45% to 65% seen just once and 1.3% held by the top ten. The authors sequenced patients whose flow cytometry had shown CD8+CD57+ cell expansion. The material sequenced was sorted CD4+, CD8+, or CD8+CD57+ T cells (not recorded which) from PBMCs. All receptors derive from a human donor with aplastic anemia.

In this sample, this clonotype turned up many times. The rearrangement uses TRBV7-9 and TRBJ2-3, with D possibly being TRBD2 (5 bases). Germline V CDR1 and CDR2: SEHNR, FQNEAQ (reference sequence). The ends were cut back, 5 bases at V and 0 bases at J, with 12 bases in the middle. This CDR3 is built from 15 residues. The CDR3 reads CASSLLETSTDTQYF. The CDR3 nucleotides read TGTGCCAGCAGCCTACTAGAGACTAGCACAGATACGCAGTATTTT.

Only a few counts were recorded for this clonotype. The rearrangement joins TRBV20-1 to TRBJ2-7; tentative D call: TRBD1 (6 bases). CDR3 size: 13 residues. V was cut by 4 bases and J by 5 bases, with 15 bases left in between. From germline, CDR1 is DFQATT and CDR2 SNEGSKA (reference sequence). The CDR3 DNA sequence: TGCAGTGCTACACAGGGAAGTCAGAACGAGCAGTACTTC. Protein product: CSATQGSQNEQYF.

Details on this clonotype: One end of the junction fails to match germline, which may point to a read error. The chain links TRBV7-3 to TRBJ2-7, with D perhaps given as TRBD1 or TRBD2 (5 bases each). Germline V gives CDR1 SGHTA, CDR2 FQGTGA. The CDR3 runs to 14 residues. The CDR3 DNA follows: TGTGCCAACAGCCTAAATGGGGGTTCGGGCGAGCAGTACTTC. This codes for CANSLNGGSGEQYF.

Written as DNA, the CDR3 is TGTGCCACCAGCAGAACTCAGGGAACTGAAGCTTTCTTT. Encoded protein: CATSRTQGTEAFF. The rearrangement links TRBV15 to TRBJ1-1, with D possibly being TRBD1 (5 bases). V was shortened by 2 bases and J by 5 bases, with 9 bases between the two germline ends. The length of the CDR3 is 13 residues. The germline V gene has CDR1 LNHNV and CDR2 YYDKDF (reference sequence).

A remark on this clonotype: The junction departs from the called germline gene at one end, perhaps through a read error. This sequence joins TRBV6-1 and TRBJ2-3; a weak D match, TRBD2 (6 bases). Germline values: CDR1 MNHNS, CDR2 SASEGT. The CDR3 runs 16 residues. This CDR3 reads CTSSDFWGDGTDTQYF. The CDR3 bases are TGTACCAGCAGTGATTTTTGGGGGGACGGCACAGATACGCAGTATTTT.

The CDR3 spells CASSLGGALYNSPLHF. The CDR3 region has the DNA TGTGCCAGCAGCTTAGGAGGGGCTCTCTATAATTCACCCCTCCACTTT. The V gene is TRBV7-8, the J gene TRBJ1-6, with D tentatively TRBD1 (5 bases). Germline V gene sequence: CDR1 SGHVS, CDR2 FQNEAQ. Trimming pared 1 base from V and 3 bases from J, leaving 10 bases between. The length of the CDR3 is 16 residues.

This clonotype was counted between two and nine times. This chain connects TRBV7-2 to TRBJ2-5; a weak D match, TRBD2 (5 bases). Germline CDR1 SGHTA, CDR2 FQGNSA. The CDR3 totals 12 residues. Trimming stripped 2 bases from V and 5 bases from J, with 6 bases between. This CDR3 reads CASSLQRETQYF. Written as DNA, the CDR3 is TGTGCCAGCAGCTTACAGCGGGAGACCCAGTACTTC.

This chain connects TRBV24-1 to TRBJ1-1; 9 bases match TRBD1. The CDR3 consists of 13 residues. V was pared by 5 bases and J by 6 bases, with 3 bases of the junction left unmatched. Germline-derived CDR1 and CDR2 are KGHDR and SFDVKD. Written as DNA, the CDR3 is TGTGCCACCAGTGCAACAGGGGGCGCTGAAGCTTTCTTT. Encoded protein: CATSATGGAEAFF.

This chain joins TRBV7-9 and TRBJ1-2; D perhaps matches TRBD1 (5 bases). CDR1 and CDR2 from the germline V gene are SEHNR and FQNEAQ (reference sequence). The CDR3 loop spans 11 amino acids. V lost 3 bases and J 9 bases, leaving 8 bases between the germline ends. CDR3 residues: CASSLGRSYTF. CDR3 bases: TGTGCCAGCAGCTTGGGGCGAAGCTACACCTTC. Using reference TRBV7-9 and TRBJ1-2 for the parts outside the CDR3, the full variable domain is DTGVSQNPRHKITKRGQNVTFRCDPISEHNRLYWYRQTLGQGPEFLTYFQNEAQLEKSRLLSDRFSAERPKGSFSTLEIQRTEQGDSAMYLCASSLGRSYTFGSGTRLTVV.

The chain recombines TRBV24-1 with TRBJ2-7; D is perhaps TRBD2 (5 bases). The CDR3 runs to 15 residues. Germline V gene data show CDR1 as KGHDR and CDR2 as SFDVKD. V dropped 4 bases and J dropped 0 bases, with 12 bases sitting between them. CDR3 bases: TGTGCCACCAGTGACCCCGGGAAGAGCTCCTACGAGCAGTACTTC. This encodes CATSDPGKSSYEQYF.

The chain joins TRBV29-1 to TRBJ1-1, with D hard to call. CDR1 is SQVTM, CDR2 ANQGSEA, per germline. V dropped 4 bases and J dropped 1 base, with 13 bases sitting between them. This CDR3 is 14 amino acids long. CDR3 region: CSVVGLVWNTEAFF. CDR3 nucleotides: TGCAGCGTTGTAGGTTTGGTTTGGAACACTGAAGCTTTCTTT.

Regarding this clonotype: The conserved phenylalanine or tryptophan is not found at the CDR3 terminus, so this likely reflects a read error. This chain connects TRBV2 to TRBJ1-1, with a weak D call TRBD1 (6 bases). The CDR3 loop spans 13 amino acids. Looked up from germline, CDR1 is SNHLY and CDR2 is FYNNEI. DNA for the CDR3: TGTACCAGCAGCTTCCAAGGGGGCACTGAAGCTTTCCTT. Residues: CTSSFQGGTEAFL.

In its sample, this clonotype was seen once. V gene TRBV10-3 combines with J gene TRBJ2-3; TRBD2 agrees at 8 bases. V was pared by 7 bases and J by 3 bases, with 12 bases of the junction left unmatched. CDR3 length: 16 amino acids. The germline V gene encodes CDR1 ENHRY and CDR2 SYGVKD. The CDR3 spells CAITPSRKRETDTQYF. In nucleotides, the CDR3 is TGTGCCATCACCCCGTCGCGAAAGCGGGAGACAGATACGCAGTATTTT.

This clonotype was counted many times. V usage is TRBV30 and J usage is TRBJ2-3; D is perhaps TRBD1 (5 bases). Trimming removed 8 bases at V and 0 bases at J, with 15 bases between. CDR1 is GTSNPN and CDR2 is SVGIG in the germline V gene (reference sequence). CDR3 length equals 14 residues. CDR3 amino acids: CAGRGPASTDTQYF. Here the CDR3 DNA reads TGTGCCGGTAGGGGCCCGGCGAGCACAGATACGCAGTATTTT.

The chain has TRBV19 and TRBJ1-3; unclear D gene. The ends were cut back, 1 base at V and 4 bases at J, with 11 bases in the middle. CDR1 is LNHDA, CDR2 SQIVND, per germline (reference sequence). This CDR3 has 15 amino acids. The CDR3: CASSIGILAGNTIYF. The DNA of the CDR3 is TGTGCCAGTAGTATAGGGATCCTCGCCGGAAACACCATATATTTT.

This sequence joins TRBV19 and TRBJ2-1; D is ambiguous. Germline V lookup: CDR1 LNHDA, CDR2 SQIVND (reference sequence). The CDR3 runs to 14 residues. The V end was cut by 2 bases, the J end by 4 bases, with 9 bases between. CDR3 bases: TGTGCCAGTAGTATACGAGACTTTTACAATGAGCAGTTCTTC. Its translation: CASSIRDFYNEQFF.

As concerns this clonotype: The CDR3 end shows no conserved phenylalanine or tryptophan, and so a read error is likely. The DNA is left out, because the CDR3 cannot be placed on it with certainty; the CDR3 is given as TCRdb lists it. The V gene is TRBV7-7, the J gene TRBJ2-5; TRBD2 is the table's D call, not checked against the DNA. The CDR3 comprises 9 residues, both ends counted. Germline values: CDR1 SSHAT, CDR2 FNYEAQ (reference sequence). This chain's CDR3 is CASSLGTSG.

The chain couples TRBV7-3 to TRBJ2-2; D is undetermined. V shed 2 bases and J shed 8 bases, with 3 bases lying between them. The CDR3 has 11 amino acids. Per germline, CDR1 SGHTA and CDR2 FQGTGA. CDR3 loop: CASSLFGELFF. CDR3 nucleotide sequence: TGTGCCAGCAGCTTATTTGGGGAGCTGTTTTTT.

The V and J genes are TRBV9 and TRBJ1-6; D perhaps matches TRBD1 (6 bases). V was cut by 4 bases and J by 5 bases, with 10 bases left in between. The CDR3 runs to 14 residues. CDR1 and CDR2 from the germline V gene are SGDLS and YYNGEE. CDR3 sequence (DNA): TGTGCCAGCAGCCGGGGGCGGGATAATTCACCCCTCCACTTT. Translation: CASSRGRDNSPLHF.

Of note for this clonotype: The conserved phenylalanine or tryptophan is not found at the CDR3 terminus, so this likely reflects a read error. Because the CDR3's place on the DNA is in doubt, the DNA is left out and the CDR3 is given as listed by TCRdb. V gene TRBV20-1 combines with J gene TRBJ1-1; the table's D gene call, TRBD1, was not cross checked with the DNA. The CDR3 sequence runs 11 residues, both termini included. From germline, CDR1 is DFQATT and CDR2 SNEGSKA (reference sequence). CDR3 in amino acids: CSVDRETEASL.

The rearrangement joins TRBV20-1 to TRBJ2-2; perhaps D is TRBD1 or TRBD2 (6 bases each). The V end was cut by 0 bases, the J end by 8 bases, with 13 bases between. This CDR3 contains 14 residues. CDR1 DFQATT and CDR2 SNEGSKA come from the germline V gene (reference sequence). DNA of the CDR3: TGCAGTGCTAGAGATCAAGGGGGGTGGGGGGAGCTGTTTTTT. Its translation: CSARDQGGWGELFF.

V is TRBV9 and J is TRBJ2-1; D tentatively fits TRBD1 or TRBD2 (5 bases each). The CDR3 contains 15 residues. Trimming cost V 0 bases and J 3 bases, with 10 bases left between them. Germline CDR1 is SGDLS and CDR2 is YYNGEE. The CDR3 region has the DNA TGTGCCAGCAGCGTAGCCAGGGACCTCTACAATGAGCAGTTCTTC. Translating gives CASSVARDLYNEQFF.

This rearrangement joins TRBV7-8 to TRBJ2-1; perhaps TRBD1 as D (6 bases). This CDR3 is built from 13 residues. V was pared by 5 bases and J by 8 bases, with 13 bases between. Germline V CDR1 and CDR2: SGHVS, FQNEAQ. The CDR3 coding sequence is TGTGCCAGCAGCCTACAGGGTGGCGATGAGCAGTTCTTC. Protein: CASSLQGGDEQFF.

J is TRBJ1-2 and V is TRBV25-1; possible D gene TRBD1, 5 bases. The CDR3 is 14 amino acids. The germline CDR1 and CDR2 sequences are MGHDK and SYGVNS. Trimming took off 7 bases at V and 9 bases at J, with 21 bases between the two ends. Here the CDR3 reads CASTSGGYSRSYTF. The CDR3 DNA reads as TGTGCCAGCACATCCGGGGGTTATTCTAGAAGCTACACCTTC.

This clonotype has only a few counts. The chain links TRBV7-8 to TRBJ2-2; D gene unclear. Trimming took off 5 bases at V and 7 bases at J, with 11 bases between the two ends. The CDR3 contains 13 residues. CDR1 is SGHVS and CDR2 is FQNEAQ in the germline V gene. Here the CDR3 reads CASSRFVVGELFF. CDR3 nucleotide sequence: TGTGCCAGCAGCCGCTTCGTGGTCGGGGAGCTGTTTTTT.